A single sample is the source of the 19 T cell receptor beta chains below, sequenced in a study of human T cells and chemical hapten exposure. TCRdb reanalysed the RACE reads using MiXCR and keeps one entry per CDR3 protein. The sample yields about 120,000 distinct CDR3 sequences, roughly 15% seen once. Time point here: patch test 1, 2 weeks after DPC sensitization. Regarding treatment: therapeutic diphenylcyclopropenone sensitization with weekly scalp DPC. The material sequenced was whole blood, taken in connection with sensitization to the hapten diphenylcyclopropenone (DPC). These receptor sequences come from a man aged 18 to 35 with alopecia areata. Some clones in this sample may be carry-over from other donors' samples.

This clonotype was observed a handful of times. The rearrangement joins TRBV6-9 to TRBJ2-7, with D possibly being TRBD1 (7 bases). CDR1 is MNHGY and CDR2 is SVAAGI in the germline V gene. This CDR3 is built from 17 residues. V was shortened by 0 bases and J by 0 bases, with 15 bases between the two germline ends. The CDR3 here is CASSYSDREVSSYEQYV. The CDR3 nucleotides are TGTGCCAGCAGTTATTCCGACAGGGAGGTTTCCTCCTACGAGCAGTACGTC.

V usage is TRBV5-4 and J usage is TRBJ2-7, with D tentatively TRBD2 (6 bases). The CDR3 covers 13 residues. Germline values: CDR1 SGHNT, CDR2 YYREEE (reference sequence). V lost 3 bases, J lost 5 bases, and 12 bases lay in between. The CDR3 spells CASSSGGIDEQYV. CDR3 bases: TGTGCCAGCAGCTCCGGGGGTATCGACGAGCAGTACGTC.

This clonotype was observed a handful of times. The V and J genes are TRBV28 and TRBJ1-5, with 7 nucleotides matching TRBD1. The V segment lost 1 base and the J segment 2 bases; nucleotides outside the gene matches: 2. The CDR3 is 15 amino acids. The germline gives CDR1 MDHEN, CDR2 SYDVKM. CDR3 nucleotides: TGTGCCAGCAGTTTATTAACAGGGGGCAATCAGCCCCAGCATTTT. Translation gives CASSLLTGGNQPQHF.

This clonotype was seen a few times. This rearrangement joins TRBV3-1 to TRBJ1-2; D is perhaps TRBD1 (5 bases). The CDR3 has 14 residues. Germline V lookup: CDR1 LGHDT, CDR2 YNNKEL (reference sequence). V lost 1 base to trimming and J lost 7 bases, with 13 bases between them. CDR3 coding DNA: TGTGCCAGCAGCCAAGTCGAAGGGGACGGTGGCTACACCTTC. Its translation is CASSQVEGDGGYTF.

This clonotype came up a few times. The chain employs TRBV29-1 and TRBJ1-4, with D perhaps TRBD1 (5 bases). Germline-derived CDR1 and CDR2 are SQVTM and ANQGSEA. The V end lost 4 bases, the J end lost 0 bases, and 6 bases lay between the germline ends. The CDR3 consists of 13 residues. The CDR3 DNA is TGCAGCGTTGGAGGGGCAACTAATGAAAAACTGTTTTTT. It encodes CSVGGATNEKLFF.

The CDR3 here is CASSVSDRGPNTGELFF. The CDR3 DNA is TGTGCCAGCAGCGTGTCCGACAGGGGGCCTAACACCGGGGAGCTGTTTTTT. The chain is built from TRBV9 and TRBJ2-2; 10 bases are a match to TRBD1. Germline loops: CDR1 SGDLS, CDR2 YYNGEE. There are 17 residues in the CDR3. V lost 2 bases and J lost 2; bases outside the gene matches: 6.

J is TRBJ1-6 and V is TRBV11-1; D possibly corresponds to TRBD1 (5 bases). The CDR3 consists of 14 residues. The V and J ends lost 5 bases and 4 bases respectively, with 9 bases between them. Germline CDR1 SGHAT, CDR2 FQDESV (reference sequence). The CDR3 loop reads CASSAQGYNSPLHF. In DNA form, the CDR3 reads TGTGCCAGCAGCGCCCAGGGATATAATTCACCCCTCCACTTT.

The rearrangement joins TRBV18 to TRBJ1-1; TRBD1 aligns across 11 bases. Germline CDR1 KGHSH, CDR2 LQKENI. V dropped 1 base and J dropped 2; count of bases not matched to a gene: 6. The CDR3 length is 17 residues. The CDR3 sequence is CASSPRGQGGENTEAFF. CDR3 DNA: TGTGCCAGCTCACCACGGGGACAGGGGGGTGAAAACACTGAAGCTTTCTTT.

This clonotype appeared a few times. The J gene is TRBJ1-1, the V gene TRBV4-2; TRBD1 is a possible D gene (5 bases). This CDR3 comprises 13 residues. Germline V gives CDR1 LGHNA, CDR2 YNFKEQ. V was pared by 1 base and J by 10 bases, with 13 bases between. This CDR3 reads CASSQAGALRAFF. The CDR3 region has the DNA TGTGCCAGCAGCCAAGCCGGGGCCTTGCGAGCTTTCTTT.

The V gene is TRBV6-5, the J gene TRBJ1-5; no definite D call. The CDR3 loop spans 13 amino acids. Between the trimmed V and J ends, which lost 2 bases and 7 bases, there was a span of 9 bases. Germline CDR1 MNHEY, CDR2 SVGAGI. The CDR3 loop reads CASSYRRNQPQHF. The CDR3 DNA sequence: TGTGCCAGCAGTTACCGCAGAAACCAGCCCCAGCATTTT.

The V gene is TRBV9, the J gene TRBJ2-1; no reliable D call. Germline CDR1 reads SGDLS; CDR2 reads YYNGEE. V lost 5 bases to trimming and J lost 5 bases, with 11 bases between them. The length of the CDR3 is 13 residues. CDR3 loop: CASSLPPNNEQFF. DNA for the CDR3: TGTGCCAGCAGTCTGCCTCCTAACAATGAGCAGTTCTTC.

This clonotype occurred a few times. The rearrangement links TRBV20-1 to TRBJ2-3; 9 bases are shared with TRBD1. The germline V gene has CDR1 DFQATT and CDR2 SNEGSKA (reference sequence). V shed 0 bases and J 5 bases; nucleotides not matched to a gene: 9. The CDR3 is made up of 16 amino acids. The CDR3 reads CSAREDSQGAEDTQYF. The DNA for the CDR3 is TGCAGTGCTAGAGAAGACTCACAGGGGGCTGAAGATACGCAGTATTTT.

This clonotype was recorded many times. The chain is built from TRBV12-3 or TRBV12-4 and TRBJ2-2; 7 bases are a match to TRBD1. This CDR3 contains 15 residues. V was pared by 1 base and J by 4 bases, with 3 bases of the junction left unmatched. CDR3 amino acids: CASSLGSGGTGELFF. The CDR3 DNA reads TGTGCCAGCAGTTTAGGTTCAGGGGGCACCGGGGAGCTGTTTTTT.

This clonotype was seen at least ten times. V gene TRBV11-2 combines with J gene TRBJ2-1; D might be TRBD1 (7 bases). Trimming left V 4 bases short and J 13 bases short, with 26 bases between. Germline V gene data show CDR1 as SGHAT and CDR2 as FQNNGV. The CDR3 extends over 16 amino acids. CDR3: CASSSRGTAGTGEQFF. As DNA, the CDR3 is TGTGCCAGCAGCTCCAGAGGGACAGCCGGTACGGGGGAACAGTTCTTC. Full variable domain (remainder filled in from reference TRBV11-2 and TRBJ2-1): EAGVAQSPRYKIIEKRQSVAFWCNPISGHATLYWYQQILGQGPKLLIQFQNNGVVDDSQLPKDRFSAERLKGVDSTLKIQPAKLEDSAVYLCASSSRGTAGTGEQFFGPGTRLTVL.

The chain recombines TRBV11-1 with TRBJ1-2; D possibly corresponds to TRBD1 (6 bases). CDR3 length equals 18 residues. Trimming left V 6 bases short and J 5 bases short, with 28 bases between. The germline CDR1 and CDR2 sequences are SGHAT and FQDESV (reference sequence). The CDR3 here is CASSHVSLWPGGWYGYTF. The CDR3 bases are TGTGCCAGCAGTCACGTATCCCTCTGGCCCGGGGGCTGGTATGGCTACACCTTC.

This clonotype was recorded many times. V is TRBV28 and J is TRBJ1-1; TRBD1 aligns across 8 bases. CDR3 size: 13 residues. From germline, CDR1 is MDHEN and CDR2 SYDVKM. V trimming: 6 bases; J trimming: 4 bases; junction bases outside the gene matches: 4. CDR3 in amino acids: CASRRTGSTEAFF. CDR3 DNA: TGTGCCAGCAGGCGGACAGGGAGCACTGAAGCTTTCTTT.

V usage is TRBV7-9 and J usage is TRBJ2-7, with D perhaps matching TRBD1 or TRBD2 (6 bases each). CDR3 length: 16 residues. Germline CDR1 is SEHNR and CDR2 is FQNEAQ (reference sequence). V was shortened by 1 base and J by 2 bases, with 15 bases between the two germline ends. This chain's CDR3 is CASSLGGADVAYEQYV. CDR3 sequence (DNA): TGTGCCAGCAGCTTAGGGGGGGCAGATGTAGCCTACGAGCAGTACGTC.

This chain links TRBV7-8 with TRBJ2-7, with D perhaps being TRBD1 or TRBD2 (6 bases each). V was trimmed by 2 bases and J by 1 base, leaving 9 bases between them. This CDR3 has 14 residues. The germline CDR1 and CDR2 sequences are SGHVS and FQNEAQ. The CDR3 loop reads CASSLLGGSYEQYF. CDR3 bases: TGTGCCAGCAGCTTATTAGGGGGGTCCTACGAGCAGTACTTC.

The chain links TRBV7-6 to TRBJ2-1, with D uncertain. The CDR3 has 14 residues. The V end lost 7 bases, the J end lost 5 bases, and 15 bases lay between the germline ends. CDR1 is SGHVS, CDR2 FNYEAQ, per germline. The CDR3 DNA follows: TGTGCCAGCACCCTCTCGCCCGCCAACAATGAGCAGTTCTTC. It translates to CASTLSPANNEQFF.